This entry concerns a single T cell receptor beta chain. These data originate in a study of blood T cell repertoires in COVID-19. About the study: Researchers got acute and convalescent COVID-19 samples from the United States, Italy and Spain. T cells, B-cell-depleted T cells, or PBMCs provided the cDNA or gDNA that served as material.

Germline loops: CDR1 DFQATT, CDR2 SNEGSKA (reference sequence). The CDR3 totals 12 residues. Trimming took off 3 bases at V and 4 bases at J, with 9 bases between the two ends. In the authors' methods: How many nucleated cells were present was estimated from reference gene primer amplification. Using immunoSEQ multiplex PCR, the repertoire was profiled, and TCRdb retains in-frame clones only, with some absent. V, J and clone size reflect that table, while D and trimming were determined from the DNA. The data contain more than 200,000 clones, just under 85% of them singletons. The sequence was collected from a man aged 80 or over with acute or convalescent COVID-19. The rearrangement joins TRBV20-1 to TRBJ1-2, with no clear D. Sequencing was done on a sample of peripheral blood. Written as DNA, the CDR3 is TGCAGTGCTAGTCAGGCTTCCTATGGCTACACCTTC. Encoded protein: CSASQASYGYTF.